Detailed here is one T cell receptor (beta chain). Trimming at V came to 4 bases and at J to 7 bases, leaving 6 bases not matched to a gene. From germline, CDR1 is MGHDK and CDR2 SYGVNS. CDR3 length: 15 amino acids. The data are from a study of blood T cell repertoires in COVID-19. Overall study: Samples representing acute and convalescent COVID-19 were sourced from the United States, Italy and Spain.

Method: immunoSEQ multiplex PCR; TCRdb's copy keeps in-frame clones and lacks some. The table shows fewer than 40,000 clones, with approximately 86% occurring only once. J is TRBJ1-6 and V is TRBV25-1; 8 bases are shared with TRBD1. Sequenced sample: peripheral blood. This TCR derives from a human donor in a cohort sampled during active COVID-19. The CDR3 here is CASSVQGVRNSPLHF. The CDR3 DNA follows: TGTGCCAGCAGTGTACAGGGGGTGCGGAATTCACCCCTCCACTTT. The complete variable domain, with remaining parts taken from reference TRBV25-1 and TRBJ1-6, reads EADIYQTPRYLVIGTGKKITLECSQTMGHDKMYWYQQDPGMELHLIHYSYGVNSTEKGDLSSESTVSRIRTEHFPLTLESARPSHTSQYLCASSVQGVRNSPLHFGNGTRLTVT.